This TCR beta chain was recorded in a study of T-cell memory formation after mild COVID-19. Trimming left V 2 bases short and J 5 bases short, with 9 bases between. The CDR3 consists of 13 residues. TCRdb recomputed calls from the 5' RACE reads with MiXCR, one row per CDR3 protein. The sample lists 140,000 or so distinct CDR3 sequences, 14% to 15% occurring once. This clonotype occurred a few times. The clonotype originates from an adult woman who had mild COVID-19 (a few samples of this study predate the infection). Cell type and time point are not known. This chain links TRBV12-3 or TRBV12-4 with TRBJ1-1; D ambiguous. The sequenced sample was PBMCs or a T cell subset sorted from them (not recorded which). CDR3 bases: TGTGCCAGCAGTTTAAACGGTAATACTGAAGCTTTCTTT. This gives the protein CASSLNGNTEAFF.